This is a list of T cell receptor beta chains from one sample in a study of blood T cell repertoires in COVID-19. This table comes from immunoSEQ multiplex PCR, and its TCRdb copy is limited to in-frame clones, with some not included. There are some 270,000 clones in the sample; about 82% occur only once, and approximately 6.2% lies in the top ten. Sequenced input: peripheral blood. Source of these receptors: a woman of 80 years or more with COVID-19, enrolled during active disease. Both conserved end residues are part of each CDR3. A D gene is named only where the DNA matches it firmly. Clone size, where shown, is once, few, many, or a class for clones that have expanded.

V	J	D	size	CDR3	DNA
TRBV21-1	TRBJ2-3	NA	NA	CASNPDDIPSTDTQYF	TGTGCCAGCAACCCAGATGACATCCCTAGCACAGATACGCAGTATTTT
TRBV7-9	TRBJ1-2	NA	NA	CASSLSQGGVNYGYTF	TGTGCCAGCAGCTTATCGCAGGGAGGGGTCAACTATGGCTACACCTTC
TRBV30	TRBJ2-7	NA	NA	CALGRARGSSYEQYF	TGTGCCTTGGGGCGGGCGCGGGGCAGCTCCTACGAGCAGTACTTC
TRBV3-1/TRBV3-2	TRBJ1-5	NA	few	CASSQGGIYSNQPQHF	TGTGCCAGCAGCCAAGGAGGGATTTATAGCAATCAGCCCCAGCATTTT
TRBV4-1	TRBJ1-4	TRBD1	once	CASSQVLQGIGEKLFF	TGCGCCAGCAGCCAAGTTCTACAGGGGATCGGTGAAAAACTGTTTTTT
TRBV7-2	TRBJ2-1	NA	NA	CASSARVGYEQFF	TGTGCCAGCAGCGCCAGGGTTGGATATGAGCAGTTCTTC
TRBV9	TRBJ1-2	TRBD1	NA	CASSTRQGAHTF	TGTGCCAGCAGCACCCGACAGGGTGCTCACACCTTC
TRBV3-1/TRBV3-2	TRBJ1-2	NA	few	CASSQDMGRWRGYTF	TGTGCCAGCAGCCAAGATATGGGGAGGTGGCGTGGCTACACCTTC
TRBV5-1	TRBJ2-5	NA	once	CASSLTQKETQYF	TGCGCCAGCAGCTTGACACAGAAAGAGACCCAGTACTTC
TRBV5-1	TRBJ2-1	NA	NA	CASSLTEYNEQFF	TGCGCCAGCAGTTTGACAGAATACAATGAGCAGTTCTTC
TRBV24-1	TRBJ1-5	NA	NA	CATGTGTNQPQHF	TGTGCCACCGGAACAGGGACCAATCAGCCCCAGCATTTT
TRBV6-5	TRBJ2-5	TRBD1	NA	CASSYSIPGGRETQYF	TGTGCCAGCAGTTACTCGATTCCAGGGGGCAGAGAGACCCAGTACTTC
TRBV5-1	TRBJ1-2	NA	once	CASSPDAGRHVGTF	TGCGCCAGCAGCCCCGACGCGGGACGCCATGTGGGCACCTTC
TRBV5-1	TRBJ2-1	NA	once	CASSLGLGGYNEQFF	TGCGCCAGCAGCTTGGGTCTAGGGGGCTACAATGAGCAGTTCTTC
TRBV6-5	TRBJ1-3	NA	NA	CASSRARVSGNTIYF	TGTGCCAGCAGTCGGGCCAGGGTGTCGGGAAACACCATATATTTT
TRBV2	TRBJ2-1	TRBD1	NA	CASSYDRVNEQFF	TGTGCCAGCAGTTATGACAGGGTCAATGAGCAGTTCTTC
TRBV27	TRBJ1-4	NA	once	CASSWGGGVTNEKLFF	TGTGCCAGCAGTTGGGGGGGCGGGGTAACTAATGAAAAACTGTTTTTT